This T cell receptor (beta chain) was sequenced for a study of T cell responses to AZD1222 COVID-19 vaccine. Across the study: Recipients boosted at about 4 weeks or about 12 weeks are pooled.

CDR1 SGDLS and CDR2 YYNGEE come from the germline V gene. This CDR3 has 12 residues. Trimming took 4 bases from V and 5 from J, leaving 10 bases between them. As regards this clone: Its matching antigen is unknown.

Sequencing was performed with immunoSEQ multiplex PCR; in TCRdb, only in-frame clones are kept and a portion is missing. The repertoire has 250,000 or so clones, approximately 95% of them found once; the top ten carry 0.55%. Study-wide results and limits: Clonal diversity may have been underestimated, and the donors were mostly white British, with more females than males. Regions 160-218 and 743-854 dominated among vaccine-associated CD4 TCRs spanning spike. Unmutated variant regions reportedly attract nearly half of all spike-specific TCRs.

The chain carries TRBV9 and TRBJ2-7; D is unclear. The receptor comes from an adult in good health. The source was peripheral blood, collected on day 0 of AZD1222 vaccination. The CDR3 spells CASSSDGHEQYF. The CDR3 DNA reads TGTGCCAGCAGCTCCGATGGCCACGAGCAGTACTTC.